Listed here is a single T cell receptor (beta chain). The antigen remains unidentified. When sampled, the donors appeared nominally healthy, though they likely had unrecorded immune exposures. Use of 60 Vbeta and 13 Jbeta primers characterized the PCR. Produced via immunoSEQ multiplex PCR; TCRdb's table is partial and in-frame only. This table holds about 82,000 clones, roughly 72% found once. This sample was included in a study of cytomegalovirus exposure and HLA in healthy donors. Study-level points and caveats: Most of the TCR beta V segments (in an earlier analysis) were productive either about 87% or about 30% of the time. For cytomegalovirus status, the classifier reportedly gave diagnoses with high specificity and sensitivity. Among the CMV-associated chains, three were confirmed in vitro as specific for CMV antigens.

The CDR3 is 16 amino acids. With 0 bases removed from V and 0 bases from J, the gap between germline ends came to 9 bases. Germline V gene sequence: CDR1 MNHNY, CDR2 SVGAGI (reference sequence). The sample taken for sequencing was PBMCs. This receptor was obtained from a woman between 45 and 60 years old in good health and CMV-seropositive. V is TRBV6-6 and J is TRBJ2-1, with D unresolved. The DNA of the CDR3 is TGTGCCAGCAGTTACTCGTACCCCAGCTCCTACAATGAGCAGTTCTTC. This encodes CASSYSYPSSYNEQFF.